The 9 T cell receptor beta chains given below trace back to one sample, sequenced in a study of shared clonotypes between healthy human individuals. Using immunoSEQ multiplex PCR, the repertoire was profiled, and TCRdb retains in-frame clones only, with some absent. The profile shows 2 million to 2.5 million clones, roughly 90% of them singletons. The source material was naive CD4+ T cells from PBMCs. Subset of the sample: CD45RA+ positively selected. The receptors were sampled from a young man in good health. Some clones in this sample may be carry-over from other donors' samples.

This clone was picked up a small number of times. The rearrangement joins TRBV19 to TRBJ2-2; 11 bases fit TRBD2. CDR3 length: 17 amino acids. Germline loops: CDR1 LNHDA, CDR2 SQIVND (reference sequence). V gave up 0 bases and J gave up 1 base; unmatched junction bases: 1. CDR3 protein: CASSIEGTSGNTGELFF. The CDR3 DNA reads as TGTGCCAGTAGTATAGAGGGGACTAGCGGGAACACCGGGGAGCTGTTTTTT.

The J gene is TRBJ1-5, the V gene TRBV19, with 9 nucleotides matching TRBD1. Losses at the gene ends were 3 bases for V and 1 base for J; bases not matched to a gene: 4. CDR3 size: 16 residues. Germline lookup yields CDR1 LNHDA and CDR2 SQIVND (reference sequence). In DNA, the CDR3 is TGTGCCAGTAGTATTGGGACAGGGCTCAGCAATCAGCCCCAGCATTTT. Residues: CASSIGTGLSNQPQHF.

V usage is TRBV6-6 and J usage is TRBJ1-4; D unclear. Trimming took off 8 bases at V and 8 bases at J, with 18 bases between the two ends. CDR1 is MNHNY and CDR2 is SVGAGI in the germline V gene (reference sequence). The CDR3 covers 14 residues. The CDR3 reads CASFRAGSREKLFF. In nucleotides, the CDR3 is TGTGCCAGCTTCCGGGCCGGGTCTCGGGAAAAACTGTTTTTT.

The table lists this clone with a count of one. Other nucleotide sequences from this sample produce the same CDR3. This chain uses TRBV11-2 with TRBJ2-5; D gene ambiguous. This CDR3 comprises 12 residues. V shed 2 bases and J shed 4 bases, with 5 bases lying between them. Germline V CDR1 and CDR2: SGHAT, FQNNGV. This CDR3 is CASSLWGETQYF. In DNA form, the CDR3 reads TGTGCCAGCAGCTTATGGGGAGAGACCCAGTACTTC.

The rearrangement uses TRBV12-5 and TRBJ2-3; TRBD2 matches 7 bases. The V segment lost 7 bases and the J segment 5 bases; nucleotides outside the gene matches: 12. CDR1 and CDR2 from the germline V gene are LGHNT and FRNRAP. The CDR3 has 15 amino acids. The CDR3 is CASAAEERGEDTQYF. Written as DNA, the CDR3 is TGTGCTAGTGCCGCCGAGGAGCGGGGCGAAGATACGCAGTATTTT.

The chain employs TRBV28 and TRBJ2-7; perhaps D is TRBD1 or TRBD2 (5 bases each). This CDR3 contains 15 residues. The germline V gene has CDR1 MDHEN and CDR2 SYDVKM. Trimming took off 1 base at V and 2 bases at J, with 12 bases between the two ends. The CDR3 DNA sequence: TGTGCCAGCAGTTTATCGGGGCTAGGGGCCTACGAGCAGTACTTC. The encoded protein is CASSLSGLGAYEQYF.

This chain joins TRBV19 and TRBJ1-1; tentative D call: TRBD1 (6 bases). Deletions cut 9 bases from V and 8 bases from J, with 16 bases between. The CDR3 runs 12 residues. Looked up from germline, CDR1 is LNHDA and CDR2 is SQIVND (reference sequence). CDR3: CASLRGGSEAFF. The CDR3 DNA sequence: TGTGCCAGCCTCAGGGGCGGCTCGGAAGCTTTCTTT.

This rearrangement joins TRBV6-6 to TRBJ2-2; TRBD2 might be the D (5 bases). This CDR3 is 16 amino acids long. Germline CDR1 reads MNHNY; CDR2 reads SVGAGI (reference sequence). Trimming left V 2 bases short and J 9 bases short, with 19 bases between. CDR3 protein: CASSYAGLAKSRELFF. CDR3 in DNA: TGTGCCAGCAGTTACGCAGGCCTAGCTAAATCCCGGGAGCTGTTTTTT.

Worth noting for this clone: Other nucleotide sequences from this sample produce the same CDR3. This chain connects TRBV20-1 to TRBJ2-3; D unresolved. Per germline, CDR1 DFQATT and CDR2 SNEGSKA (reference sequence). Trimming removed 6 bases at V and 8 bases at J, with 9 bases between. The CDR3 loop spans 10 amino acids. The CDR3 loop reads CSALAGTQYF. The CDR3 coding sequence is TGCAGTGCCTTAGCCGGTACGCAGTATTTT.